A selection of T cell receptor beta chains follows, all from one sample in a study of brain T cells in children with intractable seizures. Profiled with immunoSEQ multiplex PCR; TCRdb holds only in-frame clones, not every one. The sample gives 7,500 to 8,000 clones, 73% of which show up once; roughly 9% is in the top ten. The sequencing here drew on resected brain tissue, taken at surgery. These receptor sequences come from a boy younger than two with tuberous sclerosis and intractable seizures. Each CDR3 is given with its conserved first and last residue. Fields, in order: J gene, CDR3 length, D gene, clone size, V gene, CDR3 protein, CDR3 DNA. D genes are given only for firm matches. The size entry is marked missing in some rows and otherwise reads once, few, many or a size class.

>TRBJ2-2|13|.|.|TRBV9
CASSAVNTGELFF
TGTGCCAGCAGCGCAGTTAACACCGGGGAGCTGTTTTTT
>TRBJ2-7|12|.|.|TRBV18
CASSLQGYEQYF
TGTGCCAGCTCTCTACAGGGTTACGAGCAGTACTTC
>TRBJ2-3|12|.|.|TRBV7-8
CASSHYGDTQYF
TGTGCCAGCAGCCACTACGGGGATACGCAGTATTTT
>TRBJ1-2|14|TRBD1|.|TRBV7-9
CASSLGQGAYGYTF
TGTGCCAGCAGCCTCGGACAGGGGGCATATGGCTACACCTTC
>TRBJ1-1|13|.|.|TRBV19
CASSMFGVTEAFF
TGTGCCAGTAGTATGTTTGGGGTCACTGAAGCTTTCTTT
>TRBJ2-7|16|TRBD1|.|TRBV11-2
CASSLLYGQGAYEQYF
TGTGCCAGCAGCTTATTATACGGGCAGGGGGCGTACGAGCAGTACTTC
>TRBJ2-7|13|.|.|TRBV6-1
CASSEGDHYEQYF
TGTGCCAGCAGTGAAGGAGACCACTACGAGCAGTACTTC
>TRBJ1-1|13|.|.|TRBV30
CAWSTGQNTEAFF
TGTGCCTGGAGTACTGGACAGAACACTGAAGCTTTCTTT
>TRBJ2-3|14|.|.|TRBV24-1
CATSSSGGTDTQYF
TGTGCCACCAGCTCGTCGGGCGGAACAGATACGCAGTATTTT
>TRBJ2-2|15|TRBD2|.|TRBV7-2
CASRLTSGSAGELFF
TGTGCCAGCAGGCTCACTAGCGGGAGTGCCGGGGAGCTGTTTTTT
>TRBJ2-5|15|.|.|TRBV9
CASSVLGGAQETQYF
TGTGCCAGCAGCGTATTGGGGGGAGCCCAAGAGACCCAGTACTTC
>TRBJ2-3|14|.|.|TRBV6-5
CASSPGLLRDTQYF
TGTGCCAGCAGCCCGGGACTCCTGCGCGATACGCAGTATTTT
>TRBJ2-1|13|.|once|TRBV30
CAWRQDDYNEQFF
TGTGCCTGGAGGCAGGACGATTACAATGAGCAGTTCTTC
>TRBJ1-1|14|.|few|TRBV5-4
CASKEKREGTEAFF
TGTGCCAGCAAAGAGAAAAGGGAGGGAACTGAAGCTTTCTTT
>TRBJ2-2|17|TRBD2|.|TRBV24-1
CATRGRLSGANTGELFF
TGTGCCACCAGGGGACGTCTTAGCGGGGCTAACACCGGGGAGCTGTTTTTT
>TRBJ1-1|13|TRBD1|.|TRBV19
CASSIGRGPQAFF
TGTGCCAGTAGTATCGGCAGGGGGCCTCAAGCTTTCTTT
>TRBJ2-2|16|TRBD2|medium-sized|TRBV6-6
CALKRLGEGNTGELFF
TGTGCCCTGAAACGATTGGGGGAGGGGAACACCGGGGAGCTGTTTTTT
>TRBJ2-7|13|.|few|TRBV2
CASSPSGTYEQYF
TGTGCCAGCAGCCCCTCCGGGACCTACGAGCAGTACTTC
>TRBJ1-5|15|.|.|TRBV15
CATSRDLINNQPQHF
TGTGCCACCAGCAGAGATCTTATAAACAATCAGCCCCAGCATTTT
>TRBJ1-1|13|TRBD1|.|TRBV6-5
CASKAGGNTEAFF
TGTGCCAGCAAGGCAGGGGGGAACACTGAAGCTTTCTTT
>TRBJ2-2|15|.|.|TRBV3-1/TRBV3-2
CASSQGGRLAGELFF
TGTGCCAGCAGCCAAGGGGGGAGGCTCGCCGGGGAGCTGTTTTTT
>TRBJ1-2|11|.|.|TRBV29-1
CSVDQGPGYTF
TGCAGCGTTGATCAGGGGCCCGGCTACACCTTC
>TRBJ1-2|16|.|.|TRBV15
CATSSEEGRSNYGYTF
TGTGCCACCAGCAGTGAGGAGGGCAGGTCTAACTATGGCTACACCTTC
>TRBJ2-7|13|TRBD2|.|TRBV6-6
CASHTSGRYEQYF
TGTGCCAGCCATACTAGCGGGAGGTACGAGCAGTACTTC
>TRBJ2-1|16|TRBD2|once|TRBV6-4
CASSDSSGGAYNEQFF
TGTGCCAGCAGTGACTCTAGCGGGGGGGCCTACAATGAGCAGTTCTTC
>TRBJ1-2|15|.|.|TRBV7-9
CASSEGSPPNYGYTF
TGTGCCAGCAGCGAGGGTTCACCCCCCAACTATGGCTACACCTTC
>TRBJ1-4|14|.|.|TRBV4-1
CASSQGVGGEKLFF
TGCGCCAGCAGCCAAGGAGTGGGGGGGGAAAAACTGTTTTTT
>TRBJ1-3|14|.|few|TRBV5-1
CASSVQGSGNTIYF
TGCGCCAGCAGTGTACAGGGTTCTGGAAACACCATATATTTT
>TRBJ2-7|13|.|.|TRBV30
CAWSFPRTGEQYF
TGTGCCTGGAGTTTTCCTCGGACGGGAGAGCAGTACTTC
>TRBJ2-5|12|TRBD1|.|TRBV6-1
CAIRDSQETQYF
TGTGCCATCCGGGACAGCCAAGAGACCCAGTACTTC
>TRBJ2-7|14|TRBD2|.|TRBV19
CASSISSGSIEQYF
TGTGCCAGTAGTATATCTAGCGGGAGTATCGAGCAGTACTTC
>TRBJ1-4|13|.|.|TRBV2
CASSPRANEKLFF
TGTGCCAGCAGCCCCCGGGCTAATGAAAAACTGTTTTTT
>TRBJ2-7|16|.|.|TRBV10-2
CASRSGATSLSYEQYF
TGCGCCAGCAGATCGGGGGCGACTAGCTTGAGCTACGAGCAGTACTTC
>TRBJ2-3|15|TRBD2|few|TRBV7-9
CASRGGTPSTDTQYF
TGTGCCAGCAGGGGAGGGACCCCTAGCACAGATACGCAGTATTTT
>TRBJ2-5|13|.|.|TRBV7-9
CASSLVGGETQYF
TGTGCCAGCAGCTTAGTTGGTGGAGAGACCCAGTACTTC
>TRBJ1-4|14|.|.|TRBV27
CASRSDGYNEKLFF
TGTGCCAGCAGGTCGGACGGCTATAATGAAAAACTGTTTTTT
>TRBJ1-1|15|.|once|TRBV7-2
CASSPHRFGHTEAFF
TGTGCCAGCAGCCCTCACAGGTTCGGACACACTGAAGCTTTCTTT
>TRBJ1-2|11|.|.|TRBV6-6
CATRTVYGYTF
TGTGCCACCCGGACAGTGTATGGCTACACCTTC
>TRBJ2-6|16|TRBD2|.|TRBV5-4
CASSTSGRFGANVLTF
TGTGCCAGCAGCACTAGCGGGAGGTTTGGGGCCAACGTCCTGACTTTC
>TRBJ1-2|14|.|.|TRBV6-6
CASLVGLSKDGYTF
TGTGCCAGTTTAGTAGGGCTCTCAAAGGATGGCTACACCTTC
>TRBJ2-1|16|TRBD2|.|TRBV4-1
CASSQDRTSGRGGQFF
TGCGCCAGCAGCCAAGATAGGACTAGCGGGAGAGGGGGGCAGTTCTTC
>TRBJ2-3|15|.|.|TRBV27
CASSRRGASTDTQYF
TGTGCCAGCAGTCGTCGCGGGGCTAGCACAGATACGCAGTATTTT
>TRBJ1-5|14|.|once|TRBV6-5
CASSYSGSNQPQHF
TGTGCCAGCAGTTACTCGGGGTCCAATCAGCCCCAGCATTTT
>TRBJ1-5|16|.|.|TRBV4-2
CASSQDVGQGNQPQHF
TGTGCCAGCAGCCAAGACGTGGGTCAGGGCAATCAGCCCCAGCATTTT
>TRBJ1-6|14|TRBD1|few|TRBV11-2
CASSPDRVMSPLHF
TGTGCCAGCAGCCCCGACAGGGTCATGTCACCCCTCCACTTT
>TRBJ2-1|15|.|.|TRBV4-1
CASSQRGGTYNEQFF
TGCGCCAGCAGCCAAAGGGGGGGAACCTACAATGAGCAGTTCTTC